The 27 T cell receptor beta chains reported below all come from one sample, sequenced in a study of CD8 T cells in Susac syndrome. Reverse transcription used about 0.45 to 1 ug RNA and random hexamers. From the immunoSEQ multiplex PCR reads, TCRdb called clonotypes with MiXCR, one entry per CDR3 protein. The sample includes 400,000 or so distinct CDR3 sequences, about 85% of them seen just once. The specimen was CD8+ T cells from PBMCs. Receptor source: a human donor with multiple sclerosis.

This clonotype was picked up one time. The rearrangement links TRBV5-1 to TRBJ1-2; D may be TRBD1 (6 bases). In germline, CDR1 is SGHRS, CDR2 YFSETQ. The CDR3 extends over 15 amino acids. The V and J ends lost 0 bases and 5 bases respectively, with 14 bases between them. CDR3 in amino acids: CASSLDSGGGYGYTF. In DNA, the CDR3 is TGCGCCAGCAGCTTGGACTCGGGGGGCGGTTATGGCTACACCTTC.

The CDR3 DNA reads TGTGCCAGCATGAGGCCGGGACCGAATCAGCCCCAGCATTTT. Translating gives CASMRPGPNQPQHF. This sequence joins TRBV27 and TRBJ1-5; tentatively, D is TRBD1 (5 bases). V shed 7 bases and J shed 4 bases, with 14 bases lying between them. The CDR3 length is 14 residues. CDR1 and CDR2 from the germline V gene are MNHEY and SMNVEV (reference sequence).

This clonotype is a singleton in its sample. The chain employs TRBV2 and TRBJ1-2; no definite D call. The germline V gene encodes CDR1 SNHLY and CDR2 FYNNEI. The CDR3 runs to 16 residues. The ends were cut back, 1 base at V and 3 bases at J, with 15 bases in the middle. The CDR3 sequence is CASSEGGGRRDYGYTF. In nucleotides, the CDR3 is TGTGCCAGCAGTGAAGGAGGCGGCAGAAGAGACTATGGCTACACCTTC.

This clonotype was detected a few times. This chain uses TRBV7-2 with TRBJ1-1; D gene uncertain. V lost 3 bases, J lost 4 bases, and 9 bases lay in between. The CDR3 loop spans 13 amino acids. CDR1 and CDR2 from the germline V gene are SGHTA and FQGNSA. The CDR3 spells CASSLDVTTEAFF. CDR3 in DNA: TGTGCCAGCAGCTTGGACGTTACCACTGAAGCTTTCTTT.

The chain couples TRBV7-9 to TRBJ1-2, with D possibly TRBD1 on 6 matching bases. Germline lookup yields CDR1 SEHNR and CDR2 FQNEAQ (reference sequence). This CDR3 comprises 17 residues. Trimming removed 4 bases from V and 7 bases from J, with 25 bases in between. For the CDR3, the DNA is TGTGCCAGCAGCTCGAACAGGGCTGAATTGAGGGCCGGTGGCTACACCTTC. It is translated as CASSSNRAELRAGGYTF. The full variable domain, with the rest looked up from reference TRBV7-9 and TRBJ1-2, is DTGVSQNPRHKITKRGQNVTFRCDPISEHNRLYWYRQTLGQGPEFLTYFQNEAQLEKSRLLSDRFSAERPKGSFSTLEIQRTEQGDSAMYLCASSSNRAELRAGGYTFGSGTRLTVV.

The chain uses TRBV7-7 and TRBJ2-2; TRBD2 aligns across 13 bases. The CDR3 length is 16 residues. The V gene end was trimmed by 5 bases and the J gene end by 6 bases; junction bases not matched to a gene: 6. CDR1 is SSHAT and CDR2 is FNYEAQ in the germline V gene (reference sequence). CDR3 nucleotide sequence: TGTGCCAGCAGCCCGGGACTAGCGGGGAGGTCCGGGGAGCTGTTTTTT. Translated: CASSPGLAGRSGELFF.

The V call is TRBV5-4, the J call TRBJ1-2; 7 nucleotides align to TRBD1. Germline V gene lookup returns CDR1 SGHNT and CDR2 YYREEE (reference sequence). V gave up 7 bases and J gave up 4 bases; unmatched junction bases: 10. The CDR3 is 14 residues long. CDR3 in amino acids: CASYGEGATYGYTF. CDR3 bases: TGTGCCAGCTATGGGGAGGGGGCAACCTATGGCTACACCTTC.

This chain uses TRBV12-3 or TRBV12-4 with TRBJ1-4; D not resolved. Trimming stripped 1 base from V and 13 bases from J, with 13 bases between. CDR3 size: 13 residues. This chain's CDR3 is CASSLEALGVLFF. CDR3 nucleotides: TGTGCCAGCAGTTTAGAGGCCCTCGGAGTACTGTTTTTT.

V gene TRBV4-2 combines with J gene TRBJ2-5; a possible D gene is TRBD1 (6 bases). Germline CDR1 and CDR2: LGHNA and YNFKEQ. V lost 0 bases and J 2 bases, leaving 7 bases between the germline ends. The CDR3 is 14 amino acids. Here the CDR3 DNA reads TGTGCCAGCAGCCAAGAGGGGGCGCAAGAGACCCAGTACTTC. This gives the protein CASSQEGAQETQYF.

This sequence joins TRBV6-2 or TRBV6-3 and TRBJ2-7; the match to TRBD1 covers 7 bases. After removal of 0 bases from V and 5 bases from J, the junction contained 16 bases not matched to a gene. CDR1 is MNHEY and CDR2 is SVGEGT in the germline V gene. This CDR3 comprises 18 residues. The CDR3 sequence is CASSYSIDRAPLKDEQYF. CDR3 in DNA: TGTGCCAGCAGTTACTCGATTGACAGGGCCCCCCTTAAGGACGAGCAGTACTTC.

This rearrangement joins TRBV25-1 to TRBJ1-2; D unresolved. This CDR3 is built from 12 residues. Germline V lookup: CDR1 MGHDK, CDR2 SYGVNS. Trimming removed 8 bases at V and 4 bases at J, with 11 bases between. The CDR3 here is CASGTGSYGYTF. The CDR3 coding sequence is TGTGCCAGCGGTACGGGGAGCTATGGCTACACCTTC.

V gene TRBV19 combines with J gene TRBJ1-1; D possibly corresponds to TRBD1 (5 bases). Per the germline V gene, CDR1 is LNHDA and CDR2 is SQIVND (reference sequence). The CDR3 runs to 13 residues. V gave up 4 bases and J gave up 10 bases, with 16 bases separating them. The CDR3 DNA follows: TGTGCCAGTAGTAAGGACGAGACCGGGGCAGCTTTCTTT. Its translation: CASSKDETGAAFF.

The V and J genes are TRBV7-9 and TRBJ2-7, with 7 bases fitting TRBD2. Germline loops: CDR1 SEHNR, CDR2 FQNEAQ (reference sequence). This CDR3 has 16 amino acids. Trimming at V came to 3 bases and at J to 0 bases, leaving 8 bases not matched to a gene. The CDR3 sequence: CASSLTGGGPSYEQYF. The CDR3 coding sequence is TGTGCCAGCAGCTTGACGGGGGGAGGGCCCTCCTACGAGCAGTACTTC.

The rearrangement joins TRBV29-1 to TRBJ2-7, with TRBD2 as a possible D gene (6 bases). This CDR3 has 14 residues. Deletions cut 7 bases from V and 2 bases from J, with 18 bases between. The germline CDR1 and CDR2 sequences are SQVTM and ANQGSEA. The CDR3, as DNA: TGCAGCGCTAGGAGGTCCGGGGGTCCCTACGAGCAGTACTTC. Translating it yields CSARRSGGPYEQYF.

J is TRBJ2-3 and V is TRBV27; TRBD1 matches 8 bases. V gave up 5 bases and J gave up 5 bases; unmatched junction bases: 9. CDR3 size: 15 residues. CDR1 and CDR2 (germline): MNHEY, SMNVEV (reference sequence). CDR3: CASSLRTGLVDTQYF. CDR3 bases: TGTGCCAGCAGTCTCAGGACAGGGTTGGTAGATACGCAGTATTTT.

V and J are TRBV15 and TRBJ1-2; 7 bases match TRBD1. Looked up from germline, CDR1 is LNHNV and CDR2 is YYDKDF (reference sequence). V was clipped by 0 bases and J by 4 bases; unmatched bases: 5. The CDR3 is 15 residues long. The CDR3 reads CATSRDPGDSYGYTF. In nucleotides, the CDR3 is TGTGCCACCAGCAGAGATCCAGGGGACAGCTATGGCTACACCTTC.

The chain uses TRBV30 and TRBJ2-7; D might be TRBD1 (5 bases). Germline CDR1 is GTSNPN and CDR2 is SVGIG (reference sequence). The length of the CDR3 is 15 residues. Between the trimmed V and J ends, which lost 0 bases and 0 bases, there was a span of 12 bases. CDR3 residues: CAWSVAGPSSYEQYF. As DNA, the CDR3 is TGTGCCTGGAGTGTGGCAGGGCCTTCCTCCTACGAGCAGTACTTC.

The rearrangement links TRBV5-6 to TRBJ2-1; TRBD2 is a possible D gene (6 bases). CDR1 is SGHDT and CDR2 is YYEEEE in the germline V gene. The ends were cut back, 3 bases at V and 1 base at J, with 11 bases in the middle. This CDR3 comprises 15 residues. The CDR3 bases are TGTGCCAGCAGCTCCGGGACTCGATCCTACAATGAGCAGTTCTTC. Encoded protein: CASSSGTRSYNEQFF.

The J gene is TRBJ2-7, the V gene TRBV6-2 or TRBV6-3, with no clear D. The germline V gene encodes CDR1 MNHEY and CDR2 SVGEGT. This CDR3 has 12 residues. The germline V and J ends were trimmed by 2 bases and 7 bases, with 9 bases remaining between them. The CDR3 here is CASSYPGWEQYF. The DNA of the CDR3 is TGTGCCAGCAGTTACCCGGGCTGGGAGCAGTACTTC.

This chain uses TRBV6-5 with TRBJ1-2, with a possible D match to TRBD1 (5 bases). The CDR3 has 12 amino acids. V was cut by 8 bases and J by 2 bases, with 9 bases left in between. Per germline, CDR1 MNHEY and CDR2 SVGAGI. The CDR3 DNA reads TGTGCCAGCGAACGACAGAACTATGGCTACACCTTC. Translation: CASERQNYGYTF.

The rearrangement joins TRBV4-1 to TRBJ2-2, with 11 nucleotides matching TRBD2. The CDR3 spans 17 residues. Per the germline V gene, CDR1 is MGHRA and CDR2 is YSYEKL. Unmatched junction bases numbered 7, after V lost 3 bases and J lost 4 bases. CDR3 bases: TGCGCCAGCAGCCAGCTAGCGGGGGGCCAGAGCACCGGGGAGCTGTTTTTT. It is translated as CASSQLAGGQSTGELFF.

The chain carries TRBV13 and TRBJ1-1; D ambiguous. CDR1 is PRHDT and CDR2 is FYEKMQ in the germline V gene (reference sequence). The CDR3 contains 17 residues. V gave up 4 bases and J gave up 1 base, with 19 bases separating them. CDR3 residues: CASSSPAFESPNTEAFF. The CDR3 DNA reads as TGTGCCAGCAGCTCTCCCGCTTTTGAGAGTCCGAACACTGAAGCTTTCTTT.

J is TRBJ2-1 and V is TRBV27; TRBD1 might be the D (6 bases). Germline CDR1 reads MNHEY; CDR2 reads SMNVEV (reference sequence). This CDR3 spans 15 amino acids. V was pared by 1 base and J by 8 bases, with 15 bases between. The CDR3 DNA reads as TGTGCCAGCAGTTTATTTGATGGCTCAGGGGATGAGCAGTTCTTC. Encoded protein: CASSLFDGSGDEQFF.

There are a few counts of this clonotype. The CDR3 protein is CASSLGGASTDTQYF. DNA for the CDR3: TGTGCCAGCAGTTTAGGTGGAGCGAGCACAGATACGCAGTATTTT. The rearrangement links TRBV28 to TRBJ2-3; D ambiguous. The CDR3 extends over 15 amino acids. Germline loops: CDR1 MDHEN, CDR2 SYDVKM. Trimming shortened V by 2 bases and J by 0 bases, and 9 bases separated the two germline ends.

The chain links TRBV19 to TRBJ2-7; perhaps TRBD1 as D (6 bases). The CDR3 runs 12 residues. The V end was cut by 6 bases, the J end by 4 bases, with 10 bases between. Germline-derived CDR1 and CDR2 are LNHDA and SQIVND (reference sequence). As DNA, the CDR3 is TGTGCCAGTAGGGGGGACAAATACGAGCAGTACTTC. Translated: CASRGDKYEQYF.

The V and J genes are TRBV20-1 and TRBJ2-1; a possible D gene is TRBD2 (5 bases). With 0 bases removed from V and 8 bases from J, the gap between germline ends came to 17 bases. The CDR3 runs to 15 residues. Per the germline V gene, CDR1 is DFQATT and CDR2 is SNEGSKA (reference sequence). In DNA form, the CDR3 reads TGCAGTGCTAGAGATCCGAGGGCTGAGTGGTATGAGCAGTTCTTC. Translated, it gives CSARDPRAEWYEQFF.

The chain uses TRBV10-2 and TRBJ1-2; 7 bases agree with TRBD1. Per germline, CDR1 WSHSY and CDR2 SAAADI. This CDR3 is 18 amino acids long. The V gene end was trimmed by 6 bases and the J gene end by 0 bases; junction bases not matched to a gene: 16. The chain's CDR3 is CASSIFEGDRAANYGYTF. CDR3 coding DNA: TGCGCCAGCAGCATATTTGAAGGGGACAGAGCCGCTAACTATGGCTACACCTTC.